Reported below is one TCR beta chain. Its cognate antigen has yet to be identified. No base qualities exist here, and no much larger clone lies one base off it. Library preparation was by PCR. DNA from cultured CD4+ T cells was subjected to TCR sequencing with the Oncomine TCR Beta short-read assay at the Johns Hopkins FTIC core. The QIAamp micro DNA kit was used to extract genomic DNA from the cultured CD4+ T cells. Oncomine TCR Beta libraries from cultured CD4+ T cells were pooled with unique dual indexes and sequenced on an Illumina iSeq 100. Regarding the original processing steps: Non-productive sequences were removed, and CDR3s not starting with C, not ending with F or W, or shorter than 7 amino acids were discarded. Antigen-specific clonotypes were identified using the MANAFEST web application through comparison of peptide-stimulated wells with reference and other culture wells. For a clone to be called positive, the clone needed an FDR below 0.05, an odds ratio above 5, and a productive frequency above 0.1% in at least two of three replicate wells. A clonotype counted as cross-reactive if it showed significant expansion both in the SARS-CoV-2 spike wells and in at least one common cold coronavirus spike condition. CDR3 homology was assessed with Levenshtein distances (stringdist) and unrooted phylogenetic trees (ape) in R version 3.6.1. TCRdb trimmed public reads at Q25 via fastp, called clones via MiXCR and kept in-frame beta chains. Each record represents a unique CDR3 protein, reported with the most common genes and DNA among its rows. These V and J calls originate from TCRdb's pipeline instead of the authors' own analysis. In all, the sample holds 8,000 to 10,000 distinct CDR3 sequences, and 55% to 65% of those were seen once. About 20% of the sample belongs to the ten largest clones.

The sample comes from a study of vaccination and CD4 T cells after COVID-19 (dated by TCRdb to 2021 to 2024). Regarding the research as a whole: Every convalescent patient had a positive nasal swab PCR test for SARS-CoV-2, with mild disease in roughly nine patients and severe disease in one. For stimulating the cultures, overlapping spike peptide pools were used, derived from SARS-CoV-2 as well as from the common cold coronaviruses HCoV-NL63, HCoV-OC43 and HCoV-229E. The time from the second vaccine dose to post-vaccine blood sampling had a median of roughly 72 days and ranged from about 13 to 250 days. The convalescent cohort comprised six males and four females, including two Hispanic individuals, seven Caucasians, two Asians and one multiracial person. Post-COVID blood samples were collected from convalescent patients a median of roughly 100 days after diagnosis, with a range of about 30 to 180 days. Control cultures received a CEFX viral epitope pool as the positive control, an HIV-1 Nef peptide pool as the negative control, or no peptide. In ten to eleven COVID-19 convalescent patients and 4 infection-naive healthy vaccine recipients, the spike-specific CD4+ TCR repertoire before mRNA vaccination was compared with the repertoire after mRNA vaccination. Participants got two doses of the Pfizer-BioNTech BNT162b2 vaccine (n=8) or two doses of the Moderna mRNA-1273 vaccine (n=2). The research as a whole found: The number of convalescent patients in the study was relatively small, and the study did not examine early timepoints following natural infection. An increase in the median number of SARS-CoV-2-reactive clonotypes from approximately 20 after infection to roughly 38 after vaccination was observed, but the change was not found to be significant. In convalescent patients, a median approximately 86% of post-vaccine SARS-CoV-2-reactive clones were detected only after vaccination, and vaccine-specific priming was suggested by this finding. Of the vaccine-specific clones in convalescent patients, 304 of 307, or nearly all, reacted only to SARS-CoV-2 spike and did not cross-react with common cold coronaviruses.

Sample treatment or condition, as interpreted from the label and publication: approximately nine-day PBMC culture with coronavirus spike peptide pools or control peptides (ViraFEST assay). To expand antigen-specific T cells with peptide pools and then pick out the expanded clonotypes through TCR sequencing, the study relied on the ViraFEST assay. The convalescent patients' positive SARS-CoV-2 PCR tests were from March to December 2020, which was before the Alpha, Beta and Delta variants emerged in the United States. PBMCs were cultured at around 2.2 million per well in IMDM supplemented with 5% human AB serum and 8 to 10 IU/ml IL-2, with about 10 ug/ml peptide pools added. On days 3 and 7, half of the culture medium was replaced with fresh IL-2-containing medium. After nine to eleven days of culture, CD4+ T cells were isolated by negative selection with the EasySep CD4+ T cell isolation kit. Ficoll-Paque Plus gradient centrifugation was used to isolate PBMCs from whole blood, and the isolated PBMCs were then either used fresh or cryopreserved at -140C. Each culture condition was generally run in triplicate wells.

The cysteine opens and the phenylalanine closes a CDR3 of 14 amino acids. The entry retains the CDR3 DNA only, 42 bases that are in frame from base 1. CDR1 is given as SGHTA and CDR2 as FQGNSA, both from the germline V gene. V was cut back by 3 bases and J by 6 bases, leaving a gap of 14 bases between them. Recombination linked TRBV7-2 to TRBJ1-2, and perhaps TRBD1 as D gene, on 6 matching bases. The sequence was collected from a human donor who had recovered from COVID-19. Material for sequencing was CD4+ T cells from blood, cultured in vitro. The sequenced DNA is TGTGCCAGCAGCTTGCTACGGGGGGCGAATGGCTACACCTTC. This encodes CASSLLRGANGYTF.